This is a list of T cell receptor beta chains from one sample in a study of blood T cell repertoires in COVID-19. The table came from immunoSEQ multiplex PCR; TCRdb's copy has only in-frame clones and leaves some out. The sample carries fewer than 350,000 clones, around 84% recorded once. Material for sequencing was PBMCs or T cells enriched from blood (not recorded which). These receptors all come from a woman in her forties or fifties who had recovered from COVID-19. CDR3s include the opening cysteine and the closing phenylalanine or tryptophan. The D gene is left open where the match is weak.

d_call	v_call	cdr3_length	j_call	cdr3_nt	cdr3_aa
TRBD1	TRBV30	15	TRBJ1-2	TGTGCCTGGAGTGTTCCCAGGACAGGGGGCGATGGCTACACCTTC	CAWSVPRTGGDGYTF
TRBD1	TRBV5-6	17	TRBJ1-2	TGTGCCAGCAGCGCATACCGGGACAGGGGGCGCGTCTATGGCTACACCTTC	CASSAYRDRGRVYGYTF
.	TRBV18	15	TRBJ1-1	TGTGCCAGCTCACCTACGGCGGGGCCGAACACTGAAGCTTTCTTT	CASSPTAGPNTEAFF
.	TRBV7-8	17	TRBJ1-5	TGTGCCAGCAGCCAAAAGGGAAGCGCAGGGATCAATCAGCCCCAGCATTTT	CASSQKGSAGINQPQHF
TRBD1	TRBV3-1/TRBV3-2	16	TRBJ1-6	TGTGCCAGCAGCCTAAACAGGGGAAGCTATAATTCACCCCTCCACTTT	CASSLNRGSYNSPLHF
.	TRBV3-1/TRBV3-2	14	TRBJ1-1	TGTGCCAGCAGCCAAGATTTTGGAGGGATGAAAGCTTTCTTT	CASSQDFGGMKAFF
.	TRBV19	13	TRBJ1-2	TGTGCCAGTAGTATTTCCCTTAACTATGGCTACACCTTC	CASSISLNYGYTF
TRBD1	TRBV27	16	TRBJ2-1	TGTGCCAGCCGAGGGGGCGGAACGAGCTCCTACAATGAGCAGTTCTTC	CASRGGGTSSYNEQFF
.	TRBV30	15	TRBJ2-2	TGTGCCTGGAGTAGAGACAGAGTGAACACCGGGGAGCTGTTTTTT	CAWSRDRVNTGELFF
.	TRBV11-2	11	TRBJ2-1	TGTGCCAGCAGCCCCCATTTTGAGCAGTTCTTC	CASSPHFEQFF
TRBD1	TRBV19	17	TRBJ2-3	TGTGCCAGTAGTATTAGAGCCGGGACAGGGAGCACAGATACGCAGTATTTT	CASSIRAGTGSTDTQYF
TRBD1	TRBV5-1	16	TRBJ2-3	TGCGCCAGCAGCGTCTCCGGGACAGGACAATCAGATACGCAGTATTTT	CASSVSGTGQSDTQYF
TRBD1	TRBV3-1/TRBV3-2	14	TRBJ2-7	TGTGCCAGCAGCCAACCGGGACAGGGATACGAGCAGTACTTC	CASSQPGQGYEQYF
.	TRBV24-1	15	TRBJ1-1	TGTGCCACCAGTGACCCCCACAGTCCGAACACTGAAGCTTTCTTT	CATSDPHSPNTEAFF
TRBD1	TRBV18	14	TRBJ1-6	TGTGCCAGCTCAGCCCAGGGGGATAATTCACCCCTCCACTTT	CASSAQGDNSPLHF
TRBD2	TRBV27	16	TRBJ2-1	TGTGCCAGCAGTTTATCACCTAGCGGGGCGATTGGTGAGCAGTTCTTC	CASSLSPSGAIGEQFF